This record concerns one T cell receptor (beta chain) sequence. Its antigen is not identified. Germline lookup yields CDR1 SGHVS and CDR2 FQNEAQ. This CDR3 comprises 12 residues. The V and J ends lost 1 base and 7 bases respectively, with 8 bases between them. Using immunoSEQ multiplex PCR, the repertoire was profiled, and TCRdb retains in-frame clones only, with some absent. This table has about 170,000 clones, 88% appearing once. The data belong to a study of radiation and T cells in renal cell carcinoma. Study-level results: Baseline intratumoral clonotype presence is unknown without pretreatment biopsies. Top tumor clonotypes rose in blood 2 weeks post-radiation, then contracted.

Noted time point: blood 4 weeks post-SBRT, at nephrectomy. Treatment described: 15 Gy SBRT to primary tumor, nephrectomy 4 weeks later. Nephrectomy followed 15 Gy stereotactic body radiation by 4 weeks. Radiation-treated patients gave blood at baseline, week 2 and week 4. The sequencing here drew on blood, taken from a patient whose treatment included radiotherapy and nephrectomy. The chain is built from TRBV7-8 and TRBJ2-7; D might be TRBD1 or TRBD2, each matching 5 bases. The sequence derives from a woman aged 45-59 years with renal cell carcinoma. In DNA form, the CDR3 reads TGTGCCAGCAGCTTAGGTGGGGGAGAGCAGTACTTC. The encoded protein is CASSLGGGEQYF.